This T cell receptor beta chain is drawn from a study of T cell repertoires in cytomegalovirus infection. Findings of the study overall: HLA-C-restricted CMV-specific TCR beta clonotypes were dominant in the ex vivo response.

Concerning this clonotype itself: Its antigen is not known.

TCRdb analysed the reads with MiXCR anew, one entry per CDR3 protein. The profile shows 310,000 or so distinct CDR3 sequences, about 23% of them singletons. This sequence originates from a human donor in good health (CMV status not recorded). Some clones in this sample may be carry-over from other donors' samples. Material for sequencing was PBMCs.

The CDR3 region is CSARGEGATTNTGELFF. The CDR3 DNA sequence: TGCAGTGCTAGAGGGGAAGGGGCCACCACAAACACCGGGGAGCTGTTTTTT. V gene TRBV20-1 combines with J gene TRBJ2-2, with TRBD1 as a possible D gene (5 bases). CDR1 and CDR2 from the germline V gene are DFQATT and SNEGSKA (reference sequence). Between the trimmed V and J ends, which lost 1 base and 2 bases, there was a span of 17 bases. This CDR3 spans 17 amino acids.